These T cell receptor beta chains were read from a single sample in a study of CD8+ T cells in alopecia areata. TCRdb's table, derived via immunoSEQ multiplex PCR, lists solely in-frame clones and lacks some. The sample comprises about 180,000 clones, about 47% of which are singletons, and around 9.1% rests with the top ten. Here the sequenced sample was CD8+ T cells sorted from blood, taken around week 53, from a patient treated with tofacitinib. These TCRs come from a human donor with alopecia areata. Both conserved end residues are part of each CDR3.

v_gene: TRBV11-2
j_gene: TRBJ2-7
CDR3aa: CASSSAQGLSYEQYF

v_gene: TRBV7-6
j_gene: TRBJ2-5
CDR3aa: CATSGDIGETQYF

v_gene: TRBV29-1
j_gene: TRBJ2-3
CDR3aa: CSVGTSGGTDTQYF

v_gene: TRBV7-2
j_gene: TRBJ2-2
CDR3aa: CAGRRGLTGELFF

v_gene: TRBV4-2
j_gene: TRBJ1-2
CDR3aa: CASSQDLGTVLGYTF

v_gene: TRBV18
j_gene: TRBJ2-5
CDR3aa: CASSPTFRGQETQYF

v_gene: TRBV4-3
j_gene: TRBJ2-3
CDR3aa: CASSQDPDRRGTQYF

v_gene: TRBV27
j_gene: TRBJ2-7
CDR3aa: CASIFSYEQYF

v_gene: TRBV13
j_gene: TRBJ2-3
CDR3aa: CASSSGQGSTDTQYF

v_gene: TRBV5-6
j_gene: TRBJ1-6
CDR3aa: CASSLDRNSPLHF

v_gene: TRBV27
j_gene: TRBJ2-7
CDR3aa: CASSPLETGFHEQYF

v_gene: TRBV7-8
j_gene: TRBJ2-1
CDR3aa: CASSLGLQGKSYNEQFF

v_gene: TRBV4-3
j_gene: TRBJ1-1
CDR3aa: CASSQVRDRPLVEAFF

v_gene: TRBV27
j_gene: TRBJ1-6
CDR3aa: CASSWSGTAYNSPLHF

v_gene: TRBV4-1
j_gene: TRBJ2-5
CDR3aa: CASSQDETAAGETQYF

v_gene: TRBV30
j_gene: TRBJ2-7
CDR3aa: CAWSVDSGVYEQYF

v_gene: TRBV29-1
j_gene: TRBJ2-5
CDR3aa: CSVETDMGTQYF

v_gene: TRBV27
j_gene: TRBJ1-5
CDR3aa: CASSPTTGGGNQPQHF

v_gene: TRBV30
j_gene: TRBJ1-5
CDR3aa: CAWSRAGQLNQPQHF

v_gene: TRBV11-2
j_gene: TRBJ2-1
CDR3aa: CASSLSGGSYNEQFF

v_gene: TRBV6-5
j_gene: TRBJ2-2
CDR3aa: CASIPRGVGELFF

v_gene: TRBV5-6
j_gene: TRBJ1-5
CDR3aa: CASSLDGNQPQHF

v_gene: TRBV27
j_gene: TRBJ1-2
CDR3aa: CASSTTGSGYTF

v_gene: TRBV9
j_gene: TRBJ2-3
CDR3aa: CASSDFRDITDTQYF

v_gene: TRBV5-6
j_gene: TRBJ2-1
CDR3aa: CASSAVTGTPYNEQFF

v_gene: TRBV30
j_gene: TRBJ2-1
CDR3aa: CAWSHRGGFYEQFF

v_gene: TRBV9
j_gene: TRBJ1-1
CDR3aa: CASSVDLNTEAFF

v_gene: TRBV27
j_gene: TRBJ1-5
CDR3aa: CASSLASGQPQHF

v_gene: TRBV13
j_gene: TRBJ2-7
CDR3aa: CASSTNQGTAYEQYF

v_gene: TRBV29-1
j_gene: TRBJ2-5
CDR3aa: CSVWTGGGFQETQYF

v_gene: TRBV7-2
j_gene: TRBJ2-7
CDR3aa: CASSLDRDTYEQYF

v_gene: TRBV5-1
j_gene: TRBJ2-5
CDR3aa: CASKGERKTQYF

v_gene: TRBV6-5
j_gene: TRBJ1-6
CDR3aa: CASSYSTGGINSPLHF

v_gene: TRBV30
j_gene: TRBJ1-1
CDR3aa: CACTWDREAFF

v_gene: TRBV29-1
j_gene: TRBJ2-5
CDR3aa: CSVLQGDETQYF

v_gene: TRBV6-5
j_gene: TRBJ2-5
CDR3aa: CASSYLSGANEETQYF

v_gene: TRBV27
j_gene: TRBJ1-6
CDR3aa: CASRTGHMTLHF

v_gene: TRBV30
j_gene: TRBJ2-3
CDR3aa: CAWSGQVTNTDTQYF

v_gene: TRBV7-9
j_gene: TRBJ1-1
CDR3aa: CASSQGAGTEAFF

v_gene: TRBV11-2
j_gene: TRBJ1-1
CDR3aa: CASSFGGLGVNTEAFF

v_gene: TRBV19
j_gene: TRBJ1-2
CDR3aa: CASSREAYYGYTF

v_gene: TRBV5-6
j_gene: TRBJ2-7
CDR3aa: CASSWGADSYEQYF

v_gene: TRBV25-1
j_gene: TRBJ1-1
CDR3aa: CASARQGGTEAFF

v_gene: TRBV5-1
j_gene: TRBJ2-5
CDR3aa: CASSLEHETQYF

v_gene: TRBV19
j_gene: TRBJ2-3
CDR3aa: CASSMGIHRGTDTQYF

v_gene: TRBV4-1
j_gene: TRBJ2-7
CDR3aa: CASSQDDLSYEQYF

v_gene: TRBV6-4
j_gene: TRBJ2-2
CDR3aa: CASSVDNTGELFF

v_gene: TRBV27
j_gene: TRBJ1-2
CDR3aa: CASSLSGRAGYTF

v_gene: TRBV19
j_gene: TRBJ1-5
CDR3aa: CASSVNRHSQPQHF

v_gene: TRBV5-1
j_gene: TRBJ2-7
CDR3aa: CASSLGEGLSYEQYF

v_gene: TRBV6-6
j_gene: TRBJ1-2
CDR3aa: CASSYPDTGSHGYTF

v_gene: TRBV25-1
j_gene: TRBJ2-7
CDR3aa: CASSPSSSYEQYF

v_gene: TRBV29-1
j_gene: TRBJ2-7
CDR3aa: CSVEDVGTGSYEQYF

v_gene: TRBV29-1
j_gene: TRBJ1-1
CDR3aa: CSVITEGAEAFF

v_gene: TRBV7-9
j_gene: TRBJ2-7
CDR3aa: CASTSQGSSYEQYF

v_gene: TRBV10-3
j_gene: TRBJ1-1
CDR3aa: CASSEGQGGLNTEAFF